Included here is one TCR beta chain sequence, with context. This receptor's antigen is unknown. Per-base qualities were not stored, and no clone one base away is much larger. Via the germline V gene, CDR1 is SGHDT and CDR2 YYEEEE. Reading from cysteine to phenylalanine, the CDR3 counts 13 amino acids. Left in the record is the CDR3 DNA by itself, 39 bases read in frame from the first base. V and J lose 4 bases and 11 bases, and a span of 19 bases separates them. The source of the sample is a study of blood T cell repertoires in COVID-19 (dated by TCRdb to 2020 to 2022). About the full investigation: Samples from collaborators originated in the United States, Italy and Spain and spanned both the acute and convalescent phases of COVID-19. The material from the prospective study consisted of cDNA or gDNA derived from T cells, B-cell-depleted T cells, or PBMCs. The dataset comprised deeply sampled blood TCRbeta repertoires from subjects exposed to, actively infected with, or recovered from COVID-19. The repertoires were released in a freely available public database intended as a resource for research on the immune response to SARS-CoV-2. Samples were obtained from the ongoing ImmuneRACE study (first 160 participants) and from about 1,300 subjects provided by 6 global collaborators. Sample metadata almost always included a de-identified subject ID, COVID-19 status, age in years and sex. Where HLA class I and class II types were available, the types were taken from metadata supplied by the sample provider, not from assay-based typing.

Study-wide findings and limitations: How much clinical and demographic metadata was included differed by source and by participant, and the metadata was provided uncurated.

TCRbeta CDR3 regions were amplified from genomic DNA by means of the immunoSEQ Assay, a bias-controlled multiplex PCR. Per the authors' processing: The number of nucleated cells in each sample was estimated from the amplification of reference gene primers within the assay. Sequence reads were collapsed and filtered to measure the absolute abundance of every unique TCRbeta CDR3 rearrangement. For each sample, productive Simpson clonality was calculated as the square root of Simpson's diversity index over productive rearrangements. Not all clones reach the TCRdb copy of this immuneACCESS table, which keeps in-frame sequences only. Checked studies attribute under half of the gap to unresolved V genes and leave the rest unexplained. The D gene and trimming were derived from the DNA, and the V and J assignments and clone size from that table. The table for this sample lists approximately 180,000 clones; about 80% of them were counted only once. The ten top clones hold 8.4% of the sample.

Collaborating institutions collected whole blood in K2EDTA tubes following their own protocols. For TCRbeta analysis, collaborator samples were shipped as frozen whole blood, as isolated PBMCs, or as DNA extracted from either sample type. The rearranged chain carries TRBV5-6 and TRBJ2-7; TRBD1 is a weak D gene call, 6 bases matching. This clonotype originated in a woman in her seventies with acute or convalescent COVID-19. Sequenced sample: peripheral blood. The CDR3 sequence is CASSLELTGKEYF. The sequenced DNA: TGTGCCAGCAGCCTGGAGCTAACAGGGAAGGAGTACTTC. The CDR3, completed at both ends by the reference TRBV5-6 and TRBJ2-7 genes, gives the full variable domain DAGVTQSPTHLIKTRGQQVTLRCSPKSGHDTVSWYQQALGQGPQFIFQYYEEEERQRGNFPDRFSGHQFPNYSSELNVNALLLGDSALYLCASSLELTGKEYFGPGTRLTVT.